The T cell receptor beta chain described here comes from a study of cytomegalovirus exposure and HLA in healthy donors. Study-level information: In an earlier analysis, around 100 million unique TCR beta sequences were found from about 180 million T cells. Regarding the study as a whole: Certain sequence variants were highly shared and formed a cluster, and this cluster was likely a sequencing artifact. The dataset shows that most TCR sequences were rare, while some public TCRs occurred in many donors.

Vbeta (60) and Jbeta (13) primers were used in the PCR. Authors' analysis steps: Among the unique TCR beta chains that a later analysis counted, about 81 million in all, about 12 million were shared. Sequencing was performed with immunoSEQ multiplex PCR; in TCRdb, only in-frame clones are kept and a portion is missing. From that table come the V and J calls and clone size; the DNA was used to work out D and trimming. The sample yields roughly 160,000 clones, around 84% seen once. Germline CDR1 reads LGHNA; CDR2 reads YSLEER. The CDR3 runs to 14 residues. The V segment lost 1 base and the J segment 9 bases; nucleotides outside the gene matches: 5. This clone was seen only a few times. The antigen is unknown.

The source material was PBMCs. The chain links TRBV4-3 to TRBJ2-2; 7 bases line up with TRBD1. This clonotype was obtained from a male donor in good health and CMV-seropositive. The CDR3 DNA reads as TGCGCCAGCAGCCAAGGACAGGGAGCCAGGGAGCTGTTTTTT. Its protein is CASSQGQGARELFF.